This record looks at one T cell receptor (beta chain) sequence and its context. Its antigen remains unknown. This record belongs to a study of Graves' ophthalmopathy and Graves' hyperthyroidism. Study as a whole: Peripheral blood collection took place at initial diagnosis, before any treatment.

Study-level results: The model forecast ophthalmopathy progression, reaching 70.59% sensitivity and 72% to 75% specificity. The authors also found most expanded thyroid clonotypes above 0.001 frequency in blood.

RNA transcripts served as template for amplifying TCR beta CDR3 sequences. The library came from an HTBI-primed first-round RT-PCR and a second-round multiplex PCR. TCRdb ran MiXCR on the multiplex PCR reads and lists one entry per CDR3 protein. The sample holds 260,000 or so distinct CDR3 sequences, roughly 50% seen once. Uncontrolled infections, pregnancy, lactation or other autoimmune diseases led to patient exclusion. This sequence was found in an adult man with Graves' ophthalmopathy. What was sequenced was peripheral blood.

The CDR3 sequence: CSASGQLMNTEAFF. CDR3 DNA: TGCAGTGCTAGTGGCCAACTAATGAACACTGAAGCTTTCTTT. The rearrangement links TRBV20-1 to TRBJ1-1, with unresolved D. The V gene's germline CDR1 is DFQATT and CDR2 SNEGSKA (reference sequence). The CDR3 extends over 14 amino acids. Trimming pared 3 bases from V and 0 bases from J, leaving 11 bases between.